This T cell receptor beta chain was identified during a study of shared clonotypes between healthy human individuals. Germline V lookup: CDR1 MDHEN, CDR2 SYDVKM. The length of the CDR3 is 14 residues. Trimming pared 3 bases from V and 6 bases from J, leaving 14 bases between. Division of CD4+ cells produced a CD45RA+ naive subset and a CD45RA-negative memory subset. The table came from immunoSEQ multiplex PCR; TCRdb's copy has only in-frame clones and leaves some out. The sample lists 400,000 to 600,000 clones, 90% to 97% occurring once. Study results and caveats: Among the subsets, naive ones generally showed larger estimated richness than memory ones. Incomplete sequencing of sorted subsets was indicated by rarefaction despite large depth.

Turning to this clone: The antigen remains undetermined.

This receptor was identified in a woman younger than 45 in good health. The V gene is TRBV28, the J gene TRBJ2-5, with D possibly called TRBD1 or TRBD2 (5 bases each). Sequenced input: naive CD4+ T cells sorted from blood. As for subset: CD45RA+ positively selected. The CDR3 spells CASSLGVKVKTQYF. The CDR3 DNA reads TGTGCCAGCAGTTTGGGGGTAAAGGTAAAGACCCAGTACTTC.